This TCR beta chain was sequenced during a study of CD8+CD57+ T cells in acquired aplastic anemia (dated by TCRdb to 2017 to 2018). Looking at the study overall: DNA extracted from sorted CD4+ and CD8+ cells had a mean of approximately 3.5 ug, with a range of roughly 0.17 to 30 ug. CD8+CD57+ expansion was defined as a frequency above the mean frequency observed in healthy subjects. The study at large found these results: Patients and healthy controls showed no significant difference in CD8+ Simpson's diversity (P=0.060). Roughly 30 CD8+ CDR3 sequences were shared between patients and controls but appeared highly expressed in patients and within their immunodominant clones.

Details on this clonotype: The antigen it binds to is not known. Base qualities are not provided; no much larger clone lies one nucleotide away.

The patients picked for sequencing were ones in whom flow cytometry had shown an expansion of CD8+CD57+ cells. Every patient had severe acquired aplastic anemia, diagnosed using the International Study of Aplastic Anemia and Agranulocytosis and Camitta criteria. No therapy had been received by the patients at the time of blood sampling. The study deep-sequenced TCR repertoires of sorted CD4+ and CD8+ blood T cells from severe aplastic anemia patients and healthy subjects. Patients were enrolled in the USA under clinicaltrials.gov protocols 00001620, 01623167, 00001397, 00071045, 00081523 and 00961064. Ficoll-Paque density gradient centrifugation was used to isolate peripheral blood mononuclear cells. Before DNA extraction, CD4+ and CD8+ T cells were sorted with FACS or magnetic beads. Profiling of TCR beta VDJ combinations and CDR3 sequences used genomic DNA as the template. An Illumina HiSeq 2000 was used for TCR repertoire sequencing. The authors' analysis ran thus. Repertoire assessment relied on Simpson's diversity index, CDR3 size and DJ length profiles, and TRBV/TRBJ rearrangement plots. The most abundant DNA sequence in the deep sequencing data was taken as the immunodominant clone. CDR3 amino acid sequences were checked for sharing between subjects and were compared against published repertoires and the VDJdb database. TCRdb reran the public reads through fastp at Q25 and MiXCR, keeping productive beta chains. Rows are combined by CDR3 protein, so each entry shows the most common genes and DNA. These V and J calls originate from TCRdb's pipeline instead of the authors' own analysis. Present in this sample are over 150,000 distinct CDR3 sequences, 55% to 65% of which were seen just once. Clones ranked in the top ten supply about 42% of the sample.

The sample was sorted CD4+, CD8+, or CD8+CD57+ T cells (not recorded which) from PBMCs. The source of this sequence is a human donor with aplastic anemia.

The nucleotide sequence is given as TGTGCCAGCATCCCCGATGGGGGGGTGGGGAAGTACGAGCAGTACTTC. This is translated as CASIPDGGVGKYEQYF. The sequence joins TRBV7-6 to TRBJ2-7, with 7 bases matching TRBD2. The junction shows trimming of 7 bases on V and 4 bases on J, and the gene matches do not reach 16 bases of it. The germline V gene sets CDR1 to SGHVS and CDR2 to FNYEAQ. From the cysteine up to the phenylalanine, the CDR3 has a length of 16 residues. Only the CDR3 portion is preserved as DNA: 48 bases, with reading frame beginning at the first base.